A selection of T cell receptor beta chains follows, all from one sample in a study of Ad26.COV2.S vaccination and SARS-CoV-2 variants. TCRdb's copy holds only in-frame clones and misses some; the assay was immunoSEQ multiplex PCR. The repertoire holds around 350,000 clones, with about 91% as singletons. The sequencing here drew on peripheral blood, taken after recovery from COVID-19. All receptors come from a human donor who had recovered from COVID-19. Each CDR3 is given with its conserved first and last residue.

v_call cdr3_aa
TRBV5-1 CASSLTSGQPQHF
TRBV5-1 CASSLSIGQIEAFF
TRBV6-4 CASSEHGGTYEQYF
TRBV12-5 CASGLTSGTTSTDTQYF
TRBV15 CATSRAGPLAYEQYF
TRBV3-1/TRBV3-2 CASSQERRETQYF
TRBV6-2/TRBV6-3 CASSDDRYQETQYF
TRBV6-6 CASSLNSPLHF
TRBV19 CASSPHKGGNYGYTF
TRBV4-1 CASSRETTPTGELFF
TRBV29-1 CSVEDSGGQDTQYF
TRBV11-3 CASSSSPGDEQFF
TRBV5-1 CASSLIRNEQFF
TRBV28 CASSQTLNTEAFF
TRBV7-9 CASSSPGQFFDTQYF
TRBV4-1 CASSQRGVGGELFF
TRBV5-6 CASSLEGPEYGYTF
TRBV2 CASSESVSGGAGELFF
TRBV11-3 CASSQWTNYEQYF
TRBV9 CARRGRGGNEQFF
TRBV4-1 CASSQEGAGGLGANVLTF
TRBV6-6 CASSYRIDDGYTF
TRBV12-3/TRBV12-4 CASSYSQGEAFF
TRBV9 CASSVRKDDPAGTDTQYF
TRBV10-1 CASSVGLAGGPNTGELFF
TRBV5-4 CASSRRDRVIDEQFF
TRBV6-4 CASSQTSGSYNEQFF
TRBV7-2 CASTSTGKETQYF
TRBV7-9 CASSLEAGSTEAFF
TRBV6-5 CASSTTPLFTDTQYF
TRBV18 CASSPVKETQYF
TRBV6-5 CASTGGGNSPLHF
TRBV6-5 CASRVDTHPDTQYF
TRBV2 CASSVRETQYF
TRBV29-1 CSVERGGTDTQYF
TRBV5-1 CASRTTGTGYGYTF
TRBV7-6 CASSDLLAGVGELFF
TRBV5-6 CASRLDRDSSSYEQYF
TRBV29-1 CSERPLSNQPQHF
TRBV3-1/TRBV3-2 CASSPGMGLRTEAFF
TRBV2 CASSDYEQYF
TRBV19 CASTYRSANYGYTF
TRBV19 CASSPGQGWRETQYF
TRBV7-9 CVGSGGSYNEQFF
TRBV6-5 CASSYSFRGTEAFF
TRBV9 CASSPMDSRTEAFF
TRBV7-7 CASSLAGGRSTDTQYF
TRBV5-1 CASRGANTGELFF
TRBV3-1/TRBV3-2 CASSDGKVNVAYF
TRBV19 CASSKRTGQINTGELFF
TRBV7-2 CASSPGHGAYEQYF
TRBV5-6 CASSPTQGEYTGELFF